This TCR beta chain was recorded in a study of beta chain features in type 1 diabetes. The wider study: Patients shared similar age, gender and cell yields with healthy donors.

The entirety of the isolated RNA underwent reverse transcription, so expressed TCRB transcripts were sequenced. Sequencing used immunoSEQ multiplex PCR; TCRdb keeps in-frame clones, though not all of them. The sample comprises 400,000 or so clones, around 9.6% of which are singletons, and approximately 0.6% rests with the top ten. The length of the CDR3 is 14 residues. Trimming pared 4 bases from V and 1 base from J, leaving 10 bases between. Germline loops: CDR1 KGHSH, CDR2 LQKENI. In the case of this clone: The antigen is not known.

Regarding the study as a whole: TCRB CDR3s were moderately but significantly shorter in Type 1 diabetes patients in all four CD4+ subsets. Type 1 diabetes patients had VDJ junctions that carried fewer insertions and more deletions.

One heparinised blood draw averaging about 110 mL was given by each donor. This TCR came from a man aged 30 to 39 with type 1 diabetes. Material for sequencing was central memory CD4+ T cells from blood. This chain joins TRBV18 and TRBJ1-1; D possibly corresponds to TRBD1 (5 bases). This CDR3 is CASSLDQGNTEAFF. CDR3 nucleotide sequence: TGTGCCAGCTCACTTGACCAGGGGAACACTGAAGCTTTCTTT. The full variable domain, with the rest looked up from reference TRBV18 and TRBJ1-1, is NAGVMQNPRHLVRRRGQEARLRCSPMKGHSHVYWYRQLPEEGLKFMVYLQKENIIDESGMPKERFSAEFPKEGPSILRIQQVVRGDSAAYFCASSLDQGNTEAFFGQGTRLTVV.